Listed below are T cell receptor beta chains from one sample, sequenced in a study of CD8 T cells in Susac syndrome. MiXCR, run by TCRdb on the immunoSEQ multiplex PCR reads, gives a single entry per CDR3 protein. The sample includes about 150,000 distinct CDR3 sequences, approximately 95% of them seen just once. The sequenced material came from CD4+ T cells from PBMCs. The receptors were gathered from a human donor with Susac syndrome. CDR3s include the opening cysteine and the closing phenylalanine or tryptophan. The D gene is left open where the match is weak. Clone size is stated in some rows and not others, as once, few, many or a class when expanded.

abundance	v_gene	d_gene	j_gene	CDR3aa	CDR3nt
NA	TRBV20-1	NA	TRBJ2-5	CSAATAETQYF	TGCAGTGCTGCCACGGCGGAGACCCAGTACTTC
NA	TRBV4-3	NA	TRBJ1-5	CASSQEGMSQPQHF	TGCGCCAGCAGCCAAGAGGGCATGAGCCAGCCCCAGCATTTT
NA	TRBV5-1	NA	TRBJ1-1	CASSVSPGLNTEAFF	TGCGCCAGCAGCGTCAGTCCTGGGCTGAACACTGAAGCTTTCTTT
NA	TRBV29-1	NA	TRBJ1-3	CSAGVGDTIYF	TGCAGCGCCGGAGTTGGGGACACCATATATTTT
NA	TRBV25-1	TRBD1	TRBJ1-4	CASSPTGLEKLFF	TGTGCCAGCAGTCCGACAGGGTTGGAAAAACTGTTTTTT
NA	TRBV18	NA	TRBJ2-7	CASSPQQAREQYF	TGTGCCAGCTCACCGCAACAGGCGAGGGAGCAGTACTTC
NA	TRBV15	NA	TRBJ1-2	CATSRGDAGYTF	TGTGCCACCAGCAGAGGGGACGCTGGCTACACCTTC
NA	TRBV20-1	NA	TRBJ1-2	CSADSYGYTF	TGCAGTGCCGATTCTTATGGCTACACCTTC
NA	TRBV20-1	TRBD1	TRBJ2-6	CSARRTGVSGANVLTF	TGCAGTGCCCGAAGGACAGGGGTATCTGGGGCCAACGTCCTGACTTTC
NA	TRBV12-3/TRBV12-4	TRBD1	TRBJ1-1	CASSSRQGISEAFF	TGTGCCAGCAGTTCCAGACAGGGGATCAGTGAAGCTTTCTTT
NA	TRBV5-1	TRBD1	TRBJ2-7	CASSPRTGAAYEQYF	TGCGCCAGCAGCCCCCGGACAGGGGCGGCCTACGAGCAGTACTTC
NA	TRBV29-1	NA	TRBJ2-1	CSVTGRSYNEQFF	TGCAGCGTAACAGGGCGCTCCTACAATGAGCAGTTCTTC
NA	TRBV12-3/TRBV12-4	NA	TRBJ1-5	CASRIQGSNQPQHF	TGTGCCAGCAGGATACAGGGTAGCAATCAGCCCCAGCATTTT
NA	TRBV5-1	NA	TRBJ2-7	CASSLEQYF	TGCGCCAGCAGCTTGGAACAGTACTTC
once	TRBV7-2	NA	TRBJ1-1	CASSLNEHTEAFF	TGTGCCAGCAGCTTAAACGAGCACACTGAAGCTTTCTTT
NA	TRBV29-1	NA	TRBJ1-4	CSVELTGMEKLFF	TGCAGCGTTGAATTGACGGGTATGGAAAAACTGTTTTTT
NA	TRBV14	TRBD2	TRBJ2-1	CASSPGLAWNNEQFF	TGTGCCAGCAGCCCGGGACTAGCGTGGAACAATGAGCAGTTCTTC
NA	TRBV4-3	NA	TRBJ2-2	CASSQDLRLASGELFF	TGCGCCAGCAGCCAAGACCTGCGTCTAGCGTCCGGGGAGCTGTTTTTT
NA	TRBV9	TRBD2	TRBJ2-1	CASSARGDIVNEQFF	TGTGCCAGCAGCGCCCGGGGGGATATTGTGAATGAGCAGTTCTTC
NA	TRBV20-1	NA	TRBJ1-3	CSARDFYGNTIYF	TGCAGTGCTAGAGATTTTTACGGAAACACCATATATTTT
NA	TRBV5-4	TRBD1	TRBJ2-3	CASSGRQGMGTDTQYF	TGTGCCAGCAGCGGACGACAGGGGATGGGCACAGATACGCAGTATTTT